The 31 T cell receptor beta chains reported below all come from one sample, sequenced in a study of blood T cell repertoires in COVID-19. Using immunoSEQ multiplex PCR, the repertoire was profiled, and TCRdb retains in-frame clones only, with some absent. The sample has fewer than 400,000 clones; around 85% are singletons. The specimen was peripheral blood. These receptors all come from a woman under 30 with acute or convalescent COVID-19.

In this sample, this clone turned up once. This chain connects TRBV30 to TRBJ1-4; 8 bases align to TRBD1. J gave up 7 bases and V 2 bases, and 15 bases lay outside the gene matches. The CDR3 spans 17 residues. In germline, CDR1 is GTSNPN, CDR2 SVGIG (reference sequence). The CDR3 nucleotides read TGTGCCTGGAGTCCTAGGAGACTCAGGGGGCCTGGTGAAAAACTGTTTTTT. This gives the protein CAWSPRRLRGPGEKLFF.

The J gene is TRBJ2-7, the V gene TRBV2; D is perhaps TRBD2 (5 bases). The CDR3 is made up of 13 amino acids. The V gene lost 7 bases and the J gene lost 0 bases, with 10 bases spanning the gap. Germline CDR1 is SNHLY and CDR2 is FYNNEI. CDR3 bases: TGTGCCAGCAAACCGGGAAGCTCCTACGAGCAGTACTTC. This translates into CASKPGSSYEQYF.

The chain combines TRBV12-5 with TRBJ2-5; TRBD1 agrees at 8 bases. V lost 0 bases to trimming and J lost 3 bases; unmatched junction nucleotides: 6. The CDR3 covers 16 residues. Looked up from germline, CDR1 is LGHNT and CDR2 is FRNRAP. The CDR3 sequence: CASGLVRRTGKETQYF. The CDR3 region has the DNA TGTGCTAGTGGTTTGGTCCGACGGACAGGGAAAGAGACCCAGTACTTC.

CDR3 residues: CASSRTETEAFF. The CDR3 DNA reads as TGTGCCAGCAGTCGTACTGAGACTGAAGCTTTCTTT. The chain is built from TRBV6-5 and TRBJ1-1; D is undetermined. The CDR3 sequence is 12 residues long. The V and J ends lost 5 bases and 5 bases respectively, with 9 bases between them. Germline-derived CDR1 and CDR2 are MNHEY and SVGAGI.

This sequence joins TRBV3-1 (or the pseudogene TRBV3-2) and TRBJ2-3, with 14 bases fitting TRBD2. Germline CDR1 is LGHDT and CDR2 is YNNKEL (reference sequence). The CDR3 is 17 amino acids. J gave up 5 bases and V 4 bases, and 8 bases lay outside the gene matches. CDR3 region: CASSPPRLAGGRDTQYF. The DNA of the CDR3 is TGTGCCAGCAGCCCCCCTCGACTAGCGGGGGGGCGAGATACGCAGTATTTT.

The chain combines TRBV9 with TRBJ1-6; D is perhaps TRBD1 (6 bases). The CDR3 has 15 residues. Trimming took off 3 bases at V and 4 bases at J, with 11 bases between the two ends. The germline CDR1 and CDR2 sequences are SGDLS and YYNGEE. CDR3 bases: TGTGCCAGCAGCGCCACAGGGAGTTATAATTCACCCCTCCACTTT. This translates into CASSATGSYNSPLHF.

This chain links TRBV10-3 with TRBJ2-7; a weak D match, TRBD1 (5 bases). V was clipped by 6 bases and J by 0 bases, with 18 bases between them. The CDR3 is 16 residues long. CDR1 is ENHRY and CDR2 is SYGVKD in the germline V gene. CDR3 sequence: CAIRIYDGHNSYEQYF. The CDR3 bases are TGTGCCATCAGGATATATGATGGACACAACTCCTACGAGCAGTACTTC.

The chain has TRBV11-2 and TRBJ2-7; 11 bases are shared with TRBD2. Germline V lookup: CDR1 SGHAT, CDR2 FQNNGV. The V and J ends lost 1 base and 4 bases, in that order; junction bases with no gene match: 3. The CDR3 has 15 amino acids. The DNA of the CDR3 is TGTGCCAGCAGCTTAGGTTTAGCGGGAGGGTACGAGCAGTACTTC. Its protein is CASSLGLAGGYEQYF.

The V and J genes are TRBV2 and TRBJ1-2; D is possibly TRBD1 (6 bases). V lost 4 bases to trimming and J lost 6 bases, with 15 bases between them. CDR1 is SNHLY, CDR2 FYNNEI, per germline. The CDR3 spans 14 residues. This chain's CDR3 is CASSVNRVENGYTF. CDR3 nucleotides: TGTGCCAGCAGTGTGAACAGGGTAGAAAATGGCTACACCTTC. The variable domain in full, completed from reference TRBV2 and TRBJ1-2, reads EPEVTQTPSHQVTQMGQEVILRCVPISNHLYFYWYRQILGQKVEFLVSFYNNEISEKSEIFDDQFSVERPDGSNFTLKIRSTKLEDSAMYFCASSVNRVENGYTFGSGTRLTVV.

This clone was seen a single time. The rearrangement links TRBV7-3 to TRBJ1-2, with 12 bases lining up with TRBD1. V lost 5 bases to trimming and J lost 6 bases; unmatched junction nucleotides: 13. The V gene's germline CDR1 is SGHTA and CDR2 FQGTGA. The CDR3 is 17 residues long. The CDR3 region is CASSPNRDRGLMNGYTF. The CDR3 DNA follows: TGTGCCAGCAGCCCGAACCGGGACAGGGGGCTTATGAATGGCTACACCTTC.

This clone was recorded once. The V and J genes are TRBV29-1 and TRBJ2-5; 8 nucleotides match TRBD1. CDR1 SQVTM and CDR2 ANQGSEA come from the germline V gene. This CDR3 has 14 residues. J lost 5 bases, V lost 0 bases, and 5 bases had no gene match. The chain's CDR3 is CSVEDRGTGETQYF. Here the CDR3 DNA reads TGCAGCGTTGAAGATCGGGGGACAGGTGAGACCCAGTACTTC.

The rearrangement joins TRBV13 to TRBJ2-3, with 7 bases matching TRBD2. The CDR3 contains 14 residues. J gave up 2 bases and V 3 bases, and 2 bases lay outside the gene matches. Germline assignment: CDR1 PRHDT and CDR2 FYEKMQ (reference sequence). The DNA of the CDR3 is TGTGCCAGCAGCTTGGGAGGGAACACAGATACGCAGTATTTT. Encoded protein: CASSLGGNTDTQYF.

The rearrangement joins TRBV3-1 (or the pseudogene TRBV3-2) to TRBJ1-3; D is ambiguous. The germline gives CDR1 LGHDT, CDR2 YNNKEL (reference sequence). This CDR3 comprises 13 residues. V was pared by 0 bases and J by 7 bases, with 7 bases between. CDR3 coding DNA: TGTGCCAGCAGCCAAGATCACGGGAACACCATATATTTT. This gives the protein CASSQDHGNTIYF.

The chain has TRBV6-5 and TRBJ2-1; TRBD2 aligns across 10 bases. Germline trimming cut 6 bases from V and 5 bases from J; bases unmatched to any gene: 7. From germline, CDR1 is MNHEY and CDR2 SVGAGI. This CDR3 contains 15 residues. Written as DNA, the CDR3 is TGTGCCAGCAGGGCTAGCGGGAGTGTCCACAATGAGCAGTTCTTC. Protein: CASRASGSVHNEQFF.

There are a few counts of this clone. The J gene is TRBJ2-2, the V gene TRBV5-1; TRBD2 is a possible D gene (7 bases). V gave up 3 bases and J gave up 10 bases, with 25 bases separating them. Per germline, CDR1 SGHRS and CDR2 YFSETQ. The CDR3 is 17 residues long. For the CDR3, the DNA is TGCGCCAGCAGCTCAGGGGTGTCGGGCGGGAGTGTGGAGGAGCTGTTTTTT. Its protein product is CASSSGVSGGSVEELFF.

The genes are TRBV28 and TRBJ2-7; 9 bases are shared with TRBD1. Germline lookup yields CDR1 MDHEN and CDR2 SYDVKM. V shed 7 bases and J 5 bases; nucleotides not matched to a gene: 9. CDR3 length equals 14 residues. The CDR3 spells CASNRGTGTNEQYF. The CDR3 coding sequence is TGTGCCAGCAACCGTGGGACAGGGACGAACGAGCAGTACTTC.

In DNA, the CDR3 is TGTGCCAGCAGCTTCGGACAGGTGGGGGGAAACGAGCAGTACTTC. Protein sequence: CASSFGQVGGNEQYF. The chain carries TRBV11-2 and TRBJ2-7; maybe TRBD1 (7 bases). Trimming pared 3 bases from V and 5 bases from J, leaving 17 bases between. The CDR3 sequence is 15 residues long. Germline CDR1 is SGHAT and CDR2 is FQNNGV.

This chain joins TRBV29-1 and TRBJ2-7; 7 bases are a match to TRBD1. CDR1 SQVTM and CDR2 ANQGSEA come from the germline V gene. The V and J ends lost 4 bases and 0 bases, in that order; junction bases with no gene match: 18. This CDR3 has 18 residues. In nucleotides, the CDR3 is TGCAGCGTTGCCGGGGAAGTTCAGGGGGAGTCCCTCTCCTACGAGCAGTACTTC. Protein product: CSVAGEVQGESLSYEQYF.

CDR3 coding DNA: TGCGCCAGCAGCTTGACTCCGGGACAGGGTACTGGAAACACCATATATTTT. This encodes CASSLTPGQGTGNTIYF. The gene calls are TRBV5-1 and TRBJ1-3; 9 positions match TRBD1. Looked up from germline, CDR1 is SGHRS and CDR2 is YFSETQ. V dropped 1 base and J dropped 2; count of bases not matched to a gene: 7. The CDR3 loop spans 17 amino acids.

The chain joins TRBV30 to TRBJ1-6, with D possibly being TRBD1 (5 bases). Trimming shortened V by 1 base and J by 8 bases, and 9 bases separated the two germline ends. Germline CDR1 and CDR2: GTSNPN and SVGIG (reference sequence). The CDR3 is 13 residues long. The CDR3 spells CAWSGSRDSPLHF. The CDR3 DNA reads TGTGCCTGGAGTGGCAGCAGGGATTCACCCCTCCACTTT. Using reference TRBV30 and TRBJ1-6 for the parts outside the CDR3, the full variable domain is SQTIHQWPATLVQPVGSPLSLECTVEGTSNPNLYWYRQAAGRGLQLLFYSVGIGQISSEVPQNLSASRPQDRQFILSSKKLLLSDSGFYLCAWSGSRDSPLHFGNGTRLTVT.

The V and J genes are TRBV7-9 and TRBJ1-1, with D possibly TRBD1 on 5 matching bases. Germline CDR1 SEHNR, CDR2 FQNEAQ (reference sequence). V was shortened by 2 bases and J by 8 bases, with 15 bases between the two germline ends. The CDR3 has 14 residues. The CDR3: CASSLSGGSVEAFF. The CDR3 DNA reads as TGTGCCAGCAGCTTATCGGGGGGGTCGGTAGAAGCTTTCTTT.

The chain joins TRBV18 to TRBJ2-3, with D perhaps matching TRBD1 (5 bases). Germline assignment: CDR1 KGHSH and CDR2 LQKENI. V was trimmed by 3 bases and J by 2 bases, leaving 15 bases between them. CDR3 size: 16 residues. The CDR3 spells CASSPNTGMSTDTQYF. The CDR3 coding sequence is TGTGCCAGCTCACCTAATACAGGAATGTCCACAGATACGCAGTATTTT. Filled out from reference TRBV18 and TRBJ2-3, the complete variable domain reads NAGVMQNPRHLVRRRGQEARLRCSPMKGHSHVYWYRQLPEEGLKFMVYLQKENIIDESGMPKERFSAEFPKEGPSILRIQQVVRGDSAAYFCASSPNTGMSTDTQYFGPGTRLTVL.

The chain recombines TRBV6-1 with TRBJ1-5; D possibly corresponds to TRBD1 (5 bases). The germline V gene encodes CDR1 MNHNS and CDR2 SASEGT. Trimming stripped 3 bases from V and 3 bases from J, with 12 bases between. The CDR3 is 15 amino acids. CDR3 in amino acids: CASSDLAGLNQPQHF. CDR3 in DNA: TGTGCCAGCAGTGATCTGGCAGGGCTCAATCAGCCCCAGCATTTT.

This chain joins TRBV19 and TRBJ2-1; perhaps TRBD2 as D (7 bases). The length of the CDR3 is 12 residues. Per germline, CDR1 LNHDA and CDR2 SQIVND (reference sequence). V was cut by 7 bases and J by 9 bases, with 13 bases left in between. The CDR3 DNA reads TGTGCCAGTACGAGGGGGGGCGTTGAGCAGTTCTTC. It yields the protein CASTRGGVEQFF. The full variable domain, rest sourced from reference TRBV19 and TRBJ2-1, is DGGITQSPKYLFRKEGQNVTLSCEQNLNHDAMYWYRQDPGQGLRLIYYSQIVNDFQKGDIAEGYSVSREKKESFPLTVTSAQKNPTAFYLCASTRGGVEQFFGPGTRLTVL.

The J gene is TRBJ1-4, the V gene TRBV25-1; D may be TRBD1 (5 bases). V was clipped by 5 bases and J by 2 bases, with 18 bases between them. The CDR3 is 17 residues long. The germline V gene has CDR1 MGHDK and CDR2 SYGVNS. The CDR3 loop is CASSYRNRRDTNEKLFF. The CDR3 nucleotides are TGTGCCAGCAGTTACCGGAATCGGAGGGACACTAATGAAAAACTGTTTTTT.

At least ten counts were recorded for this clone. The rearrangement joins TRBV2 to TRBJ1-5, with D possibly being TRBD1 (6 bases). Per germline, CDR1 SNHLY and CDR2 FYNNEI. The germline V and J ends were trimmed by 6 bases and 5 bases, with 14 bases remaining between them. CDR3 length: 14 residues. CDR3 in amino acids: CASSYRAGDQPQHF. The CDR3 region has the DNA TGTGCCAGCAGCTACAGGGCGGGGGATCAGCCCCAGCATTTT.

The chain recombines TRBV5-4 with TRBJ2-5; D not certain. Trimming left V 4 bases short and J 3 bases short, with 10 bases between. The CDR3 has 13 amino acids. Per the germline V gene, CDR1 is SGHNT and CDR2 is YYREEE (reference sequence). The DNA for the CDR3 is TGTGCCAGCAGCCCCCGGGTGGAAGAGACCCAGTACTTC. Protein sequence: CASSPRVEETQYF.

This rearrangement joins TRBV2 to TRBJ2-1, with 7 bases lining up with TRBD2. Germline V gene data show CDR1 as SNHLY and CDR2 as FYNNEI. CDR3 size: 14 residues. After removal of 3 bases from V and 7 bases from J, the junction contained 6 bases not matched to a gene. CDR3 bases: TGTGCCAGCAGTGAGGGGTCTAGCGGTAATGAGCAGTTCTTC. It encodes CASSEGSSGNEQFF. The full variable domain, in which reference TRBV2 and TRBJ2-1 provide the parts outside the CDR3, is EPEVTQTPSHQVTQMGQEVILRCVPISNHLYFYWYRQILGQKVEFLVSFYNNEISEKSEIFDDQFSVERPDGSNFTLKIRSTKLEDSAMYFCASSEGSSGNEQFFGPGTRLTVL.

The rearrangement joins TRBV5-1 to TRBJ2-3; 7 bases agree with TRBD2. The V gene's germline CDR1 is SGHRS and CDR2 YFSETQ. CDR3 length: 14 amino acids. The V and J ends lost 4 bases and 1 base, in that order; junction bases with no gene match: 3. DNA of the CDR3: TGCGCCAGCAGCCCCGGACTAGGCACAGATACGCAGTATTTT. This translates into CASSPGLGTDTQYF.

The chain employs TRBV5-5 and TRBJ1-1; TRBD1 aligns across 10 bases. Germline CDR1 reads SGHKS; CDR2 reads YYEKEE (reference sequence). The ends lost 1 base at V and 2 bases at J; junction bases unmatched: 11. CDR3 size: 18 residues. The CDR3 DNA is TGTGCCAGCAGCTTGTCCCCCGGGACAGGGGTCTTTAACACTGAAGCTTTCTTT. Its translation: CASSLSPGTGVFNTEAFF.

The chain joins TRBV6-5 to TRBJ2-7, with D maybe TRBD2 (6 bases). Trimming removed 10 bases at V and 0 bases at J, with 16 bases between. This CDR3 spans 14 amino acids. Germline assignment: CDR1 MNHEY and CDR2 SVGAGI. The CDR3 here is CATEGGGISYEQYF. The CDR3 coding sequence is TGTGCCACCGAGGGTGGGGGGATCTCCTACGAGCAGTACTTC.